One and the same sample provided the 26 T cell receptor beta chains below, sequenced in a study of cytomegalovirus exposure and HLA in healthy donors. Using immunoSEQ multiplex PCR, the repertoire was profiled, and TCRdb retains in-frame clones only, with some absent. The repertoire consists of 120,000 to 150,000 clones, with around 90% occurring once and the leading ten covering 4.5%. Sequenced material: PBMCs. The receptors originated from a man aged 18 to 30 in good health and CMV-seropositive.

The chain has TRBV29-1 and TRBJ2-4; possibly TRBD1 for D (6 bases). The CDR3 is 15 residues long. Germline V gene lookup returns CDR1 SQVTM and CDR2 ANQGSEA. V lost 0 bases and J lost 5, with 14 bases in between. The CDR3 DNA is TGCAGCGTTGAAGATCGCCAGGGGATTCAAAACATTCAGTACTTC. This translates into CSVEDRQGIQNIQYF.

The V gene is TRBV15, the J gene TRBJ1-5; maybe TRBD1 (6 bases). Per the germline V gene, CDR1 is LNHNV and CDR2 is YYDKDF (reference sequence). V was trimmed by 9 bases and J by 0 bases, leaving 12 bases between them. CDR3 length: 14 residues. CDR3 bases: TGTGCCACTGCAGGGGACTATAGCAATCAGCCCCAGCATTTT. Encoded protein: CATAGDYSNQPQHF. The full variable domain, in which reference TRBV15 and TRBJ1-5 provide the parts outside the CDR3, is DAMVIQNPRYQVTQFGKPVTLSCSQTLNHNVMYWYQQKSSQAPKLLFHYYDKDFNNEADTPDNFQSRRPNTSFCFLDIRSPGLGDTAMYLCATAGDYSNQPQHFGDGTRLSIL.

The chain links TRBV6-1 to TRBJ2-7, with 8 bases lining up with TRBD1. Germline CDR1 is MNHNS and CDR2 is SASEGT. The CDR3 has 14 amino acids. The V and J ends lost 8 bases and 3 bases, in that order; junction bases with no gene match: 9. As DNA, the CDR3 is TGTGCCAGCGTAAGGGACAGGTCCTTCTACGAGCAGTACTTC. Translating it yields CASVRDRSFYEQYF.

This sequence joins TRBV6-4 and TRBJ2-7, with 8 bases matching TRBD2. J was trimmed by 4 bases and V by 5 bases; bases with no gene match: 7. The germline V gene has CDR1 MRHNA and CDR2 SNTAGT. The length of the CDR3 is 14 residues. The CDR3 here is CASSRVSGSYEQYF. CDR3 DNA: TGTGCCAGCAGTCGGGTCAGCGGGAGTTACGAGCAGTACTTC.

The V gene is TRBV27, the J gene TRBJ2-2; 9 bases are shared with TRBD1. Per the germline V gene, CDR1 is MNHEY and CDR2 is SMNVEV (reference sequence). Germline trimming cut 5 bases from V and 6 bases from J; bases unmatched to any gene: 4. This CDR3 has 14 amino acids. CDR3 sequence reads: CASSPGQGSGELFF. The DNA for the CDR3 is TGTGCCAGCAGTCCGGGACAGGGATCCGGGGAGCTGTTTTTT.

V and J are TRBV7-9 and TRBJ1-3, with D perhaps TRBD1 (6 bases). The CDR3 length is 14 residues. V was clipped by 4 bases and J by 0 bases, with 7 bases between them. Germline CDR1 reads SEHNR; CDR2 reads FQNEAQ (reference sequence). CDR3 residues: CASSWTVSGNTIYF. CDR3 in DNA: TGTGCCAGCAGCTGGACAGTCTCTGGAAACACCATATATTTT.

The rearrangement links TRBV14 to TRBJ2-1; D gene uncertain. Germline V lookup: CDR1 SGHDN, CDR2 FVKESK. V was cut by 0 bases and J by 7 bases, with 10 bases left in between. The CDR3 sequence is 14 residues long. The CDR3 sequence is CASSQEYTENEQFF. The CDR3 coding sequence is TGTGCCAGCAGCCAAGAATATACAGAGAATGAGCAGTTCTTC.

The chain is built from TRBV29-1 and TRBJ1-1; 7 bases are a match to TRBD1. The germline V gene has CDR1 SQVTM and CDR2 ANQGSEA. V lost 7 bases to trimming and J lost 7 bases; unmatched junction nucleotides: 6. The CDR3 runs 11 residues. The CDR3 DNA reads TGCAGCGGGGGACAGCTCCGTGAAGCTTTCTTT. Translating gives CSGGQLREAFF. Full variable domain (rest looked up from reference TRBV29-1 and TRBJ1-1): SAVISQKPSRDICQRGTSLTIQCQVDSQVTMMFWYRQQPGQSLTLIATANQGSEATYESGFVIDKFPISRPNLTFSTLTVSNMSPEDSSIYLCSGGQLREAFFGQGTRLTVV.

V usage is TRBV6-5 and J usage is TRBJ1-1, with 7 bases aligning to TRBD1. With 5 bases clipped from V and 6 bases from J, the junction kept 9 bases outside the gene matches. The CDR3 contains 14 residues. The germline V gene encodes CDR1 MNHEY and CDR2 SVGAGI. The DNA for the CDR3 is TGTGCCAGCAGTGCCGACAGGGAGTACGCTGAAGCTTTCTTT. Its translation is CASSADREYAEAFF.

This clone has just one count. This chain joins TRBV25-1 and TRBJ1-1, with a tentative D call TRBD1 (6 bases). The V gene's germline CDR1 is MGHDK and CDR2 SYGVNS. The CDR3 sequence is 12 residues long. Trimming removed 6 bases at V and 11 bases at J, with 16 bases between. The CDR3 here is CASRGGAGSAFF. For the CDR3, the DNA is TGTGCCAGCAGAGGGGGGGCAGGGTCGGCTTTCTTT. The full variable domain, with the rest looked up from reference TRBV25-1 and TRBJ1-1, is EADIYQTPRYLVIGTGKKITLECSQTMGHDKMYWYQQDPGMELHLIHYSYGVNSTEKGDLSSESTVSRIRTEHFPLTLESARPSHTSQYLCASRGGAGSAFFGQGTRLTVV.

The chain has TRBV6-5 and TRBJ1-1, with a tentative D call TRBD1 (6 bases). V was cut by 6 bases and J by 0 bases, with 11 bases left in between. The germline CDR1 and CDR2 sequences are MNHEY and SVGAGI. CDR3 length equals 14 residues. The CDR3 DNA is TGTGCCAGCAGGGACACAGGGTTGAACACTGAAGCTTTCTTT. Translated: CASRDTGLNTEAFF.

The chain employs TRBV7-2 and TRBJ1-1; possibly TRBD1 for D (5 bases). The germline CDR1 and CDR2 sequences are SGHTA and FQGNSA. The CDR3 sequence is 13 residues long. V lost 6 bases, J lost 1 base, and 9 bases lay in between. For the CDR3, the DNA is TGTGCCAGCAGGCCTACAGGGAACACTGAAGCTTTCTTT. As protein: CASRPTGNTEAFF.

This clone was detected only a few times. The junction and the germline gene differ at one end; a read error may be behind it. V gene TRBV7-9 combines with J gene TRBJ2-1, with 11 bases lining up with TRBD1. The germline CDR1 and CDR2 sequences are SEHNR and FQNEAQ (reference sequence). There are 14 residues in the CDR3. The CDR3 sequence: CASRLGQGANEQFF. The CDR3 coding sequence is TGTGCCAGCAGGTTAGGACAGGGGGCAAATGAGCAGTTCTTC.

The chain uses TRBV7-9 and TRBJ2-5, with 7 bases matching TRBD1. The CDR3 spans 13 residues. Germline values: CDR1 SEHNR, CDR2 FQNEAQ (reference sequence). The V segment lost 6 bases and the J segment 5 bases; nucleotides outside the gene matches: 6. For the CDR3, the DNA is TGTGCCAGCAGGACACAGGGACAGGAGACCCAGTACTTC. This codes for CASRTQGQETQYF.

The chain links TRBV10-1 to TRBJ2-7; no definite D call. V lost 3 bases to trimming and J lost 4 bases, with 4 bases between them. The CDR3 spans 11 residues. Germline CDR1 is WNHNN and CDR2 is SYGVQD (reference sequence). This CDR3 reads CASSDGYEQYF. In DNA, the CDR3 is TGCGCCAGCAGTGACGGGTACGAGCAGTACTTC.

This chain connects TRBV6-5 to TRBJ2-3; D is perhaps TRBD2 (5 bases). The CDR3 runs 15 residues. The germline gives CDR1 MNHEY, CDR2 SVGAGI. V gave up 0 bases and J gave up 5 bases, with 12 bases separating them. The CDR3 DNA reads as TGTGCCAGCAGTTACTCGGGCGGTGAGGGAGATACGCAGTATTTT. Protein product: CASSYSGGEGDTQYF.

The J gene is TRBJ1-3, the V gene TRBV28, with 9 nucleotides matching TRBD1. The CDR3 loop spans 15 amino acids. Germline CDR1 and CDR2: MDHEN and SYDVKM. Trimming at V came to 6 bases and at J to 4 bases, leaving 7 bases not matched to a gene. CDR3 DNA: TGTGCCAGCAGCCTACAGGGGGCGCGAGGAAACACCATATATTTT. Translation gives CASSLQGARGNTIYF.

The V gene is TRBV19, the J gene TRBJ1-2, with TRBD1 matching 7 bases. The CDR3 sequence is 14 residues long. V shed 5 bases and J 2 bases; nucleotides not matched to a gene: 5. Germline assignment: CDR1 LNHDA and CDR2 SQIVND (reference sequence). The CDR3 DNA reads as TGTGCCAGTAGTCTCGGGACAGAGAACTATGGCTACACCTTC. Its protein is CASSLGTENYGYTF.

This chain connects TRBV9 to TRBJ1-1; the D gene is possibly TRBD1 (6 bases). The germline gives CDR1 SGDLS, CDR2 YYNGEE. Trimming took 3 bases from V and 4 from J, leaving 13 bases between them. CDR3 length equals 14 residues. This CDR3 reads CASSASTGSTEAFF. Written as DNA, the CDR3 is TGTGCCAGCAGCGCATCAACAGGGAGCACTGAAGCTTTCTTT.

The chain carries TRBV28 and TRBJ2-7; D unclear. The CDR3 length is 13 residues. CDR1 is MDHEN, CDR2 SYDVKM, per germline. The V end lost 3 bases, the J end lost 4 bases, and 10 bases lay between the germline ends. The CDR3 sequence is CASSFDAGYEQYF. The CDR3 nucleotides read TGTGCCAGCAGTTTCGACGCAGGTTACGAGCAGTACTTC.

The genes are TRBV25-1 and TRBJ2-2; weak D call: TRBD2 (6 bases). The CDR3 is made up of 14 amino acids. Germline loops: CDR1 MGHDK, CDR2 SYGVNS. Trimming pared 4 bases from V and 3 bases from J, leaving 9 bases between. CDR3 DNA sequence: TGTGCCAGCAGTGTTGGAGGGGACACCGGGGAGCTGTTTTTT. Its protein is CASSVGGDTGELFF.

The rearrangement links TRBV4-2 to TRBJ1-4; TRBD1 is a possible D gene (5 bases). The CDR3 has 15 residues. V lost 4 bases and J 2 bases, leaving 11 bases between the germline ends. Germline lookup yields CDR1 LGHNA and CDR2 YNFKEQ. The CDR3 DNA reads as TGTGCCAGCAGCCCGCCGGGACTGACTAATGAAAAACTGTTTTTT. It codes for CASSPPGLTNEKLFF.

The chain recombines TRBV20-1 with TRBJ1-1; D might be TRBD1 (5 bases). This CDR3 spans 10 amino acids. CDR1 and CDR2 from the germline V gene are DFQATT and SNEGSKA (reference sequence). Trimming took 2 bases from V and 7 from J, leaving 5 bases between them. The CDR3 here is CSARRGEAFF. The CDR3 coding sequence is TGCAGTGCTAGAAGGGGTGAAGCTTTCTTT.

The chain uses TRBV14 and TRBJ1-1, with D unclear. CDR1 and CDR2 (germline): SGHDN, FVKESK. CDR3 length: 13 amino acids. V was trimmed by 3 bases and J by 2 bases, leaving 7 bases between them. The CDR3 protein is CASSQYLNTEAFF. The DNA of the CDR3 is TGTGCCAGCAGCCAGTATCTTAACACTGAAGCTTTCTTT.

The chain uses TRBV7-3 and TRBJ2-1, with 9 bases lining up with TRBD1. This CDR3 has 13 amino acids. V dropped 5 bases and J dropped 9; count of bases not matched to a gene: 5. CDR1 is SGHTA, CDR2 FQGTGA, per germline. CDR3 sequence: CASSERTGVEQFF. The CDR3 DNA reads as TGTGCCAGCAGCGAAAGGACAGGGGTTGAGCAGTTCTTC.

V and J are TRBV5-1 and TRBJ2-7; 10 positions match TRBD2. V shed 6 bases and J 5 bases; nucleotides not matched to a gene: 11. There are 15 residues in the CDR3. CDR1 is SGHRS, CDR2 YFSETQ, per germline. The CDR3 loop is CASIWPAGGPHEQYF. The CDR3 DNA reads TGCGCCAGCATTTGGCCAGCGGGAGGGCCCCACGAGCAGTACTTC.